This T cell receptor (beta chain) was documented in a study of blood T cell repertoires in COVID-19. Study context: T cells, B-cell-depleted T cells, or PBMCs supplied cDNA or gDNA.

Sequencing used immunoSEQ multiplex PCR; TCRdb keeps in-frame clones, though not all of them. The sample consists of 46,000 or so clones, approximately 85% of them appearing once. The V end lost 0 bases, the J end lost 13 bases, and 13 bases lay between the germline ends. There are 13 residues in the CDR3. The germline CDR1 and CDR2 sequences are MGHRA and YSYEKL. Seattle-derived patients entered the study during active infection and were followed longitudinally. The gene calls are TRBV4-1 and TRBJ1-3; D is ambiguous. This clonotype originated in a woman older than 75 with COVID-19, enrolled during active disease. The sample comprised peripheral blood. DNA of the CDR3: TGCGCCAGCAGCCAAGACATAGAGGGTACGATATATTTT. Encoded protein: CASSQDIEGTIYF.